Given below is one T cell receptor beta chain in context. This record comes from a study of blood T cell repertoires in COVID-19. On the study more broadly: Sites across the United States, Italy and Spain contributed samples from acute and convalescent COVID-19.

Grouping used clinical history reported by participants in a survey and questionnaire. There are 16 residues in the CDR3. V was clipped by 2 bases and J by 5 bases; unmatched bases: 4. Germline CDR1 SGHRS, CDR2 YFSETQ. In the source study's methods: Amplifying reference gene primers gave estimates of nucleated cell counts. TCRdb's table, derived via immunoSEQ multiplex PCR, lists solely in-frame clones and lacks some. The V and J calls and clone size are taken from that table; D and trimming were inferred from the DNA. The sample records approximately 400,000 clones, roughly 92% being singletons. The chain has TRBV5-1 and TRBJ2-5; 15 bases align to TRBD2. The sample was PBMCs or T cells enriched from blood (not recorded which). This receptor was obtained from a woman aged 35 to 49 who had been exposed to COVID-19. This CDR3 is CASSFTGTSGRETQYF. The CDR3 nucleotides are TGCGCCAGCAGCTTTACCGGGACTAGCGGGAGGGAGACCCAGTACTTC.